The present entry profiles one T cell receptor beta chain with its context. This clone's antigen is unknown. No much larger clonotype is one base removed from it; base qualities were not supplied. CDR1 and CDR2 are drawn from the germline V gene: SQVTM, ANQGSEA. There are 17 amino acids in the CDR3, from cysteine to phenylalanine inclusive. Kept here is only the CDR3 DNA, which spans 51 bases and is read in frame from base 1. From V the trimming removes 5 bases and from J it removes 0 bases, while the gene matches leave 11 bases of the junction unaccounted for. TCR CDR3 regions were amplified from genomic DNA by multiplex PCR using the deep immunoSEQ assay. Extracted genomic DNA from each cell subset was spread evenly across all wells of several immunoSEQ 96-well plates, with each plate serving as a replicate. For sorted subsets, roughly 200 ng of genomic DNA, equivalent to some 30,000 T cell genomes, went into each replicate PCR. The purified libraries were quantified using a Qubit 3.0 fluorometer, sized with a Bioanalyzer 2100, and then quantified again using the KAPA Library Quantification kit. Every immunoSEQ 96-well plate was sequenced on a dedicated single-read 150-cycle Illumina NextSeq 550 flow cell. The original pipeline was this. Because the immunoSEQ output included only junctional sequences and no quality scores, the filtering could not be the same as the filtering used for full-length reads. Sequences were annotated with PyIR, a Python wrapper for IgBLAST v1.9, using IMGT germline references to assign V/J genes and CDR3. Reads with weak V/J assignments (E-value above 1e-6), missing CDR3, stop codons, out-of-frame junctions, or ambiguous translated residues were removed. A V3J clonotype was defined by an identical inferred V gene, J gene, and CDR3 amino acid sequence. Percentage overlap between repertoires was calculated by dividing the number of shared unique clonotypes by the size of the smaller repertoire. Three approaches were used to assess repertoire richness: RTK rarefaction, the Chao1 estimator, and Recon v2.1 estimates of unobserved clonotypes. Generation probabilities for all TCRbeta clonotypes obtained by the gDNA method from a handful of donors were computed using OLGA. In TCRdb, the immuneACCESS table is reduced to in-frame sequences with V and J assigned. These tables do not hold every clone; where another copy was compared, an unresolved V gene accounts for under half, and the others remain unexplained. V, J and clone size reflect that table, while D and trimming were determined from the DNA. The sample has 950,000 to 1,200,000 clones on record, roughly 80% of them singletons. Of the sample, about 0.89% falls within the top ten clones.

Healthy HIV-negative adults with no recently reported acute infections or vaccinations were included as donors. All donors were Caucasian adults living in Nashville, Tennessee, USA. CD4+ T cells were enriched through magnetic negative selection, after which naive cells were positively selected on CD45RA and the remaining negative fraction served as the memory subset. Blood was collected by leukapheresis, and PBMCs were isolated by Ficoll-Histopaque density gradient centrifugation and then cryopreserved in liquid nitrogen vapor phase. Analytical flow cytometry was used to check the purity and quantity of every magnetically sorted T cell population. Genomic DNA was isolated from each sorted fraction and quantified by UV absorbance on a Nanodrop 2000c. This sample was taken from a study of shared clonotypes between healthy human individuals (dated by TCRdb to 2019 to 2021). Background on the whole study: The cohort comprised a couple of women and three men aged 18 to 49 years. Per donor, three plates each were used for CD4 naive and CD4 memory, two for CD8 naive, and one for CD8 memory. The study deeply sequenced blood TCR repertoires of 5 or 6 healthy adults to estimate repertoire size and the extent of clonotype sharing between individuals. To increase sequencing depth and limit assay-specific biases, different laboratories used diverse techniques to prepare libraries and sequence TCR repertoires. Each donor's leukapheresis produced roughly between about 0.8 and 10 billion PBMCs. Findings and caveats that apply to the study as a whole: Pairwise subsampling indicated that sequencing depth was expected to affect the degree of clonotype sharing among donors. Incomplete sequencing was indicated by rarefaction of sorted-subset datasets, despite the large sequencing depth. When a few donors were compared, the shared fraction of clonotypes was around 5% for naive CD4, around 4% for naive CD8, 2.3% for memory CD4, and 0.4% for memory CD8. Because the study included a small number of donors, the genetic and exposure-history diversity represented was limited. Sampling was restricted to blood, and TCR repertoires in tissue are likely to differ from TCR repertoires in blood. Naive subsets generally had larger estimated clonotype richness than memory subsets did. Compared with non-shared clonotypes, clonotypes shared by all four sorted-subset donors had higher generation probabilities.

The V gene is TRBV29-1 and the J gene is TRBJ2-3; 10 middle bases align to TRBD2. The clonotype was recovered from a man between 18 and 35 years old in good health. Some clones in this sample may be carry-over from other donors' samples. The sample comprised memory CD4+ T cells from PBMCs. The cell subset or site label, read with the paper, signifies: CD45RA-negative fraction. The nucleotide sequence reads as follows: TGCAGCGTTCTACTAGCGGGACTTTCCTCTAGCACAGATACGCAGTATTTT. Its coded protein is CSVLLAGLSSSTDTQYF.